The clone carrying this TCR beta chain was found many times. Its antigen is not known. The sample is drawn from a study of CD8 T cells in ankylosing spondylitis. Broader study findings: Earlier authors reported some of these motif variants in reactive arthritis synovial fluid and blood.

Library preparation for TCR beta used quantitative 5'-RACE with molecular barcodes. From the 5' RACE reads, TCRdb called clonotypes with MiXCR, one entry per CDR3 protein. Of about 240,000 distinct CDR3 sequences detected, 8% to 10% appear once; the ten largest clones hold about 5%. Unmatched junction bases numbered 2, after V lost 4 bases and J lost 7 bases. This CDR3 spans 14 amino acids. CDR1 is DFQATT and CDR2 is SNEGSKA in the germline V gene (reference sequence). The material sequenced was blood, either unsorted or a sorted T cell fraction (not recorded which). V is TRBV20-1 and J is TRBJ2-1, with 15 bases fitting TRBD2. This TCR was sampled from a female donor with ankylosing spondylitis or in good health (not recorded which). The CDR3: CSATGLAGGNEQFF. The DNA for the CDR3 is TGCAGTGCTACGGGACTAGCGGGAGGAAATGAGCAGTTCTTC.